Listed here is a single TCR beta chain. Its antigen is still unknown. This specimen belongs to a study of post-analysis software for immune sequencing data. Findings of the study overall: Strong co-clustering by F measure was evident for samples that had been prepared in the same batch. Several TRBV segments, TRBV5-6, TRBV5-1 and TRBV20-1 among them, were found more frequent in patients than controls.

Unique molecular identifiers were carried by the TCR beta cDNA libraries. TCRdb reanalysed the PCR reads using MiXCR and keeps one entry per CDR3 protein. The sample records a few hundred thousand distinct CDR3 sequences, less than 40% being singletons. Trimming took 1 base from V and 6 from J; bases not matched to a gene: 8. This CDR3 is 16 amino acids long. The sequenced sample was blood. The chain combines TRBV12-3 or TRBV12-4 with TRBJ2-3; TRBD2 agrees at 9 bases. The origin of this receptor is a girl aged 5 to 17 with multiple sclerosis. Written as DNA, the CDR3 is TGTGCCAGCAGTTTAGGTCCGGGACTAGCTTCGGATACGCAGTATTTT. This encodes CASSLGPGLASDTQYF.